This TCR beta chain was captured in a study of blood T cell repertoires in COVID-19. Whole-study context: Sources were T cells, B-cell-depleted T cells, or PBMCs; the material itself was cDNA or gDNA.

Original methodology: Reference gene primer amplification gave nucleated cell count estimates. Clones were sequenced by immunoSEQ multiplex PCR, and TCRdb holds only the in-frame ones, with some missing. That table furnishes V, J and clone size, whereas the DNA furnished D and trimming. The sample holds about 480,000 clones; roughly 87% are singletons and the top ten take around 0.95%. Seattle patients were enrolled while actively infected and followed longitudinally. CDR1 is SGHTA, CDR2 FQGNSA, per germline. This CDR3 comprises 15 residues. V was clipped by 5 bases and J by 2 bases, with 10 bases between them.

The sequenced sample consisted of peripheral blood. The rearrangement uses TRBV7-2 and TRBJ1-6; tentatively, D is TRBD1 (6 bases). The TCR originated in a man aged 18 to 29 with COVID-19, enrolled during active disease. The CDR3 DNA sequence: TGTGCCAGCAGCCTAGGGGGGGCCTATAATTCACCCCTCCACTTT. Amino acid sequence: CASSLGGAYNSPLHF.